A selection of T cell receptor beta chains follows, all from one sample in a study of blood T cell repertoires in COVID-19. Only in-frame clones appear in the TCRdb table, and some are missing; sequencing was by immunoSEQ multiplex PCR. This sample has 150,000 to 200,000 clones, with 75% to 90% found just once. The sequencing sample was made of PBMCs or T cells enriched from blood (not recorded which). The origin of the receptors is a woman aged 60-75 years who had recovered from COVID-19. CDR3s include the opening cysteine and the closing phenylalanine or tryptophan. Clone size is shown for a subset of rows, as once, few, many or a class of expanded clone.

abundance | v_gene | len | CDR3aa
. | TRBV29-1 | 11 | CSVGTSYEQYF
. | TRBV3-1/TRBV3-2 | 17 | CASSQDRLGVSYNEQFF
. | TRBV28 | 14 | CASSLGRDDQPQHF
. | TRBV11-2 | 15 | CASSFSGASTDTQYF
. | TRBV27 | 16 | CASSRGLAGTQETQYF
once | TRBV19 | 14 | CASSIDRGTDTQYF
. | TRBV6-5 | 14 | CASSLTGVNYGYTF
once | TRBV12-3/TRBV12-4 | 12 | CASSYRGQGYTF
. | TRBV11-2 | 16 | CASSQELAGGKGELFF
. | TRBV6-5 | 14 | CASNRGAGTGELFF
. | TRBV5-4 | 17 | CASSFPSGGAREGEQYF
. | TRBV11-2 | 14 | CASSWGVDNSPLHF
. | TRBV25-1 | 12 | CASKKTGNGYTF
once | TRBV6-2/TRBV6-3 | 13 | CASSYYPNQPQHF
. | TRBV5-8 | 15 | CASSQGVHSGNTIYF
. | TRBV9 | 14 | CASSKDRGSAEAFF
once | TRBV5-6 | 15 | CASSFSGQGSQPQHF
. | TRBV6-1 | 17 | CASSVDAGISGNYGYTF
. | TRBV21-1 | 20 | CASSKALFLAFGQSYNEQFF
. | TRBV7-9 | 15 | CASSPRDRASEKLFF
few | TRBV6-5 | 15 | CASSWDGQGLSPLHF
. | TRBV5-1 | 14 | CASSPGAVNTEAFF